Listed below are T cell receptor beta chains from one sample, sequenced in a study of identical twins. MiXCR, run by TCRdb on the 5' RACE reads, gives a single entry per CDR3 protein. The sample contains 700,000 or so distinct CDR3 sequences, over 20% of which appear only once. The sample was also reused in another study, on T cells expressing NK-cell markers.

Sequenced material: PBMCs. Receptors were obtained from a woman between 18 and 30 years old in good health. Both conserved end residues are part of each CDR3. Fields, in order: J gene, D gene, clone size, V gene, CDR3 protein. A D gene is named only where the DNA matches it firmly. Not all rows give a size; the values are once, few, many and, for expanded clones, a class.

j_gene: TRBJ2-1; d_gene: TRBD1; abundance: many; v_gene: TRBV20-1; CDR3aa: CSATDRGNEQFF
j_gene: TRBJ1-2; d_gene: TRBD1; abundance: .; v_gene: TRBV20-1; CDR3aa: CSAARQGVPYGYTF
j_gene: TRBJ1-1; d_gene: .; abundance: few; v_gene: TRBV20-1; CDR3aa: CSAPSRGDTEAFF
j_gene: TRBJ2-1; d_gene: .; abundance: few; v_gene: TRBV30; CDR3aa: CAWRRRDEQFF
j_gene: TRBJ2-3; d_gene: .; abundance: many; v_gene: TRBV2; CDR3aa: CASAGDTDTQYF
j_gene: TRBJ2-1; d_gene: TRBD1; abundance: .; v_gene: TRBV30; CDR3aa: CAWRAGTGSVF
j_gene: TRBJ2-2; d_gene: .; abundance: few; v_gene: TRBV6-1; CDR3aa: CASRASANTGELFF
j_gene: TRBJ2-1; d_gene: .; abundance: few; v_gene: TRBV12-3/TRBV12-4; CDR3aa: CASSPTMATREQFF
j_gene: TRBJ1-1; d_gene: .; abundance: few; v_gene: TRBV12-3/TRBV12-4; CDR3aa: CASSTRARSRAFF
j_gene: TRBJ2-1; d_gene: TRBD2; abundance: few; v_gene: TRBV5-1; CDR3aa: CASSLLAGDGNEQFF
j_gene: TRBJ2-3; d_gene: TRBD2; abundance: .; v_gene: TRBV12-3/TRBV12-4; CDR3aa: CASRRTSGGLAGTQYF
j_gene: TRBJ2-1; d_gene: TRBD2; abundance: few; v_gene: TRBV20-1; CDR3aa: CSARSGTSGSPTF
j_gene: TRBJ2-5; d_gene: TRBD2; abundance: .; v_gene: TRBV5-1; CDR3aa: CASRSGLAGVETQYF
j_gene: TRBJ2-7; d_gene: TRBD2; abundance: .; v_gene: TRBV20-1; CDR3aa: CSARVAGGPYEQYF
j_gene: TRBJ1-2; d_gene: TRBD1; abundance: .; v_gene: TRBV10-3; CDR3aa: CAISEFAGGTVQRESGYTF
j_gene: TRBJ1-1; d_gene: .; abundance: many; v_gene: TRBV12-3/TRBV12-4; CDR3aa: CASSSFFEAFF
j_gene: TRBJ2-1; d_gene: .; abundance: few; v_gene: TRBV6-4; CDR3aa: CASSDGWGEQFF
j_gene: TRBJ2-7; d_gene: .; abundance: many; v_gene: TRBV7-3; CDR3aa: CASSLTSAGVYEQYF
j_gene: TRBJ2-2; d_gene: .; abundance: .; v_gene: TRBV15; CDR3aa: CATSRGYLLIPGELFF
j_gene: TRBJ2-7; d_gene: TRBD1; abundance: once; v_gene: TRBV5-1; CDR3aa: CASSVSGTGDPQYF
j_gene: TRBJ2-7; d_gene: TRBD2; abundance: .; v_gene: TRBV30; CDR3aa: CAWRVAGGHEQYF
j_gene: TRBJ2-7; d_gene: TRBD1; abundance: .; v_gene: TRBV27; CDR3aa: CASSRTGATYEQYF
j_gene: TRBJ2-6; d_gene: .; abundance: .; v_gene: TRBV5-1; CDR3aa: CASSLLGGSGANVLTF
j_gene: TRBJ1-4; d_gene: .; abundance: .; v_gene: TRBV20-1; CDR3aa: CSARPRVNSYNEKLFF
j_gene: TRBJ2-6; d_gene: .; abundance: .; v_gene: TRBV5-1; CDR3aa: CASSFKRDTGANVLTF
j_gene: TRBJ2-5; d_gene: .; abundance: .; v_gene: TRBV12-3/TRBV12-4; CDR3aa: CASSFPAGETQYF
j_gene: TRBJ2-7; d_gene: .; abundance: .; v_gene: TRBV12-3/TRBV12-4; CDR3aa: CASSSTGTTEQYF
j_gene: TRBJ2-5; d_gene: TRBD1; abundance: few; v_gene: TRBV20-1; CDR3aa: CSAGGQGSQETQYF
j_gene: TRBJ1-2; d_gene: TRBD1; abundance: .; v_gene: TRBV12-3/TRBV12-4; CDR3aa: CASKTGGLGYTF
j_gene: TRBJ2-1; d_gene: .; abundance: many; v_gene: TRBV20-1; CDR3aa: CSARAPGAHNEQFF
j_gene: TRBJ2-1; d_gene: .; abundance: few; v_gene: TRBV11-1; CDR3aa: CASSYLTPGLTGGGEQFF
j_gene: TRBJ2-1; d_gene: .; abundance: many; v_gene: TRBV20-1; CDR3aa: CSARDSGGASWNEQFF
j_gene: TRBJ1-1; d_gene: .; abundance: few; v_gene: TRBV29-1; CDR3aa: CSVESRGGNTEAFF
j_gene: TRBJ1-1; d_gene: .; abundance: few; v_gene: TRBV29-1; CDR3aa: CSANGGTEAFF
j_gene: TRBJ1-6; d_gene: .; abundance: .; v_gene: TRBV5-1; CDR3aa: CASSSRGPNNSPLHF
j_gene: TRBJ2-5; d_gene: .; abundance: many; v_gene: TRBV5-1; CDR3aa: CASSRTREETQYF
j_gene: TRBJ2-7; d_gene: TRBD2; abundance: .; v_gene: TRBV9; CDR3aa: CASSPEGLAGGSSYEQYF
j_gene: TRBJ2-5; d_gene: .; abundance: few; v_gene: TRBV6-6; CDR3aa: CASKGLQETQYF
j_gene: TRBJ2-2; d_gene: .; abundance: .; v_gene: TRBV20-1; CDR3aa: CSAPAPSNTGELFF
j_gene: TRBJ2-7; d_gene: .; abundance: .; v_gene: TRBV7-9; CDR3aa: CASSLVPGDDEQYF
j_gene: TRBJ1-4; d_gene: .; abundance: few; v_gene: TRBV20-1; CDR3aa: CSARRAGTSEKLFF
j_gene: TRBJ2-7; d_gene: TRBD1; abundance: .; v_gene: TRBV20-1; CDR3aa: CSAVHAGTANHEQYF
j_gene: TRBJ2-1; d_gene: .; abundance: once; v_gene: TRBV20-1; CDR3aa: CSARLFSNEQFF
j_gene: TRBJ2-7; d_gene: TRBD1; abundance: .; v_gene: TRBV6-5; CDR3aa: CASSLQGALLLNEQYF
j_gene: TRBJ1-2; d_gene: TRBD1; abundance: .; v_gene: TRBV5-1; CDR3aa: CASSYGGQASNYGYTF
j_gene: TRBJ2-1; d_gene: TRBD2; abundance: few; v_gene: TRBV5-1; CDR3aa: CASSPRTSGRNNEQFF
j_gene: TRBJ2-1; d_gene: TRBD1; abundance: few; v_gene: TRBV5-1; CDR3aa: CASSWGTAGRPEQFF
j_gene: TRBJ2-1; d_gene: .; abundance: few; v_gene: TRBV9; CDR3aa: CASSVNVLGGGVEQFF
j_gene: TRBJ2-5; d_gene: .; abundance: .; v_gene: TRBV12-3/TRBV12-4; CDR3aa: CASSATSSTKETQYF
j_gene: TRBJ2-7; d_gene: .; abundance: .; v_gene: TRBV27; CDR3aa: CASSSLSVGDNEQYF
j_gene: TRBJ2-1; d_gene: .; abundance: few; v_gene: TRBV6-5; CDR3aa: CASSSSGTSVAEQFF
j_gene: TRBJ2-7; d_gene: .; abundance: .; v_gene: TRBV7-9; CDR3aa: CASSLAYTSSSYEQYF
j_gene: TRBJ1-2; d_gene: .; abundance: .; v_gene: TRBV9; CDR3aa: CASSVGQVGFRVYGYTF
j_gene: TRBJ2-2; d_gene: .; abundance: few; v_gene: TRBV5-6; CDR3aa: CASSTGTTGELFF
j_gene: TRBJ1-2; d_gene: .; abundance: few; v_gene: TRBV27; CDR3aa: CASSYRAGNYGYTF
j_gene: TRBJ2-1; d_gene: .; abundance: many; v_gene: TRBV6-5; CDR3aa: CASSFGDNEQFF
j_gene: TRBJ2-5; d_gene: .; abundance: .; v_gene: TRBV15; CDR3aa: CATSRVGVGKETQYF
j_gene: TRBJ2-1; d_gene: TRBD2; abundance: .; v_gene: TRBV10-2; CDR3aa: CASSEASGGNNEQFF